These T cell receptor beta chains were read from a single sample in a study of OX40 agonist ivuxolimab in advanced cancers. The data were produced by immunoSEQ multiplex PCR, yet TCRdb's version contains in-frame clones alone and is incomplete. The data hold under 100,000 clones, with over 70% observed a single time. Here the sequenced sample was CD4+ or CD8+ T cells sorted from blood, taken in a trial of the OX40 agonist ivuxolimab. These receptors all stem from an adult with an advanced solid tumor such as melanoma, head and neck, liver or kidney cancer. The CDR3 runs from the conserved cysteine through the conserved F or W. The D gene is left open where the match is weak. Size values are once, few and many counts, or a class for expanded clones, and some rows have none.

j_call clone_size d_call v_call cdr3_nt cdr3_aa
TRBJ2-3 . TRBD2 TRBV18 TGTGCCAGCTTGGAAGCGGGGGGCACAGATACGCAGTATTTT CASLEAGGTDTQYF
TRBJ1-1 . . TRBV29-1 TGCAGCGTTGAAAAGGGGAGTGGGACTGAAGCTTTCTTT CSVEKGSGTEAFF
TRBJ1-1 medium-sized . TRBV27 TGTGCCAGCAGTTTAATCCAGGGGAGCCCTGAAGTTTTCTTT CASSLIQGSPEVFF
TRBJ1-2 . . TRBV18 TGTGCCAGCTCACTAGGCAGTAACTATGGCTACACCTTC CASSLGSNYGYTF
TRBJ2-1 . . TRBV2 TGTGCCAGCAGTGAGGAGGGGTTCTACAATGAGCAGTTCTTC CASSEEGFYNEQFF
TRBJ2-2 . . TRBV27 TGTGCCAGCAGTTTAACCTCCGGGGAGCTGTTTTTT CASSLTSGELFF
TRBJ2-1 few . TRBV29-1 TGCAGCTCGTCTTCGGGAGAACTTATCAATGAGCAGTTCTTC CSSSSGELINEQFF
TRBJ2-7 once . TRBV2 TGTGCCAGCAGTGAGGGCCCCAGGAAAAACTACGAGCAGTACTTC CASSEGPRKNYEQYF
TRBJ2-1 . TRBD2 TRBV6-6 TGTGCCAGCAGGGGACTAGCGGGAGACTACAATGAGCAGTTCTTC CASRGLAGDYNEQFF
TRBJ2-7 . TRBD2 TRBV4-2 TGTGCCAGCAGCCCCGGGAGGGGGGTTTACGAGCAGTACTTC CASSPGRGVYEQYF
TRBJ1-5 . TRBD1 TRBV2 TGTGCCAGCAGTGGAGGACAGGGGACTCAGCCCCAGCATTTT CASSGGQGTQPQHF
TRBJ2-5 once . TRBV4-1 TGCGCCAGCAGCCAAGCCGGGCAGCGGCAAGAGACCCAGTACTTC CASSQAGQRQETQYF
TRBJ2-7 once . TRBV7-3 TGTGCCAGCAGCCCGAGCCAGAGGCCCTACGAGCAGTACTTC CASSPSQRPYEQYF
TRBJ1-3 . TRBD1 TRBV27 TGTGCCAGCAGTTCTCTCGGGACAGGGGTGGCTGGAAACACCATATATTTT CASSSLGTGVAGNTIYF
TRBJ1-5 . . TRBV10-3 TGTGCCATCAGTGAGGGGGAGGGTGGCCAGCCCCAGCATTTT CAISEGEGGQPQHF
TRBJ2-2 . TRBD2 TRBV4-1 TGCGCCAGCAGCCGGGGACTAGCGGGAGTTATTACCGGGGAGCTGTTTTTT CASSRGLAGVITGELFF
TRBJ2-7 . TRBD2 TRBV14 TGTGCCAGCAGGATCGGGGGGTACGGCGAGCAGTACTTC CASRIGGYGEQYF
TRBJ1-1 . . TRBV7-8 TGTGCCAGCAGCTCCCTCGCGGGGTTCACTGAAGCTTTCTTT CASSSLAGFTEAFF
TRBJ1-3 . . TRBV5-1 TGCGCCAGCAGCTACTCTCCCGACTCTGGAAACACCATATATTTT CASSYSPDSGNTIYF
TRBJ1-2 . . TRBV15 TGTGCCACCAGCTCCGGCGGGTTTTATGGCTACACCTTC CATSSGGFYGYTF
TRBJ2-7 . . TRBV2 TGTGCCAGCATAAGGGCCTACGAGCAGTACTTC CASIRAYEQYF
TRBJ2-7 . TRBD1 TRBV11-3 TGTGCCAGCAGCTGGACAGGCGGAACCTACGAGCAGTACTTC CASSWTGGTYEQYF
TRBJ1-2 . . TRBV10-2 TGCGCCAGCAGTGAAAAGGACGGCTACACCTTC CASSEKDGYTF
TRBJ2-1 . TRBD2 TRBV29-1 TGCAGCGTTCGGACTAGCGGGAGGGATAACAATGAGCAGTTCTTC CSVRTSGRDNNEQFF
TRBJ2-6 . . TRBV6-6 TGTGCCAGCAGCCCCAACTCTGGGGCCAACGTCCTGACTTTC CASSPNSGANVLTF
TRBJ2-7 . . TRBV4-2 TGTGCCAGCAGCCAAAATACAGGGTTCTACGAGCAGTACTTC CASSQNTGFYEQYF
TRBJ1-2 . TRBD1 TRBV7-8 TGTGCCAGCAGCGAGGACAGGGTTTTGTCGTACTATGGCTACACCTTC CASSEDRVLSYYGYTF
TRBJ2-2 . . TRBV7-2 TGTGCCAGCAGCTTACGAGTGGCTGCCGCCGGGGAGCTGTTTTTT CASSLRVAAAGELFF
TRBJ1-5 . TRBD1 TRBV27 TGTGCCAGCAGAGTGATGACAGGGGGCGGCCTGAATCAGCCCCAGCATTTT CASRVMTGGGLNQPQHF
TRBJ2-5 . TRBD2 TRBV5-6 TGTGCCAGCAGCTACGGACTAGCGGGGGAGACCCAGTACTTC CASSYGLAGETQYF
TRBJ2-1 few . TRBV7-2 TGTGCCAGCAGCTTAGCGGTAGGCTCCTACAATGAGCAGTTCTTC CASSLAVGSYNEQFF
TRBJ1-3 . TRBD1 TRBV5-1 TGCGCCAGCAGCGTAGGACAGGGGGATGGAAACACCATATATTTT CASSVGQGDGNTIYF
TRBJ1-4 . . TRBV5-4 TGTGCCAGCAGCCCCGCTCTAAATGAAAAACTGTTTTTT CASSPALNEKLFF
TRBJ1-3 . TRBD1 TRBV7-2 TGTGCCAGCAGCTTCCGGACAGGGAGCTCTGGAAACACCATATATTTT CASSFRTGSSGNTIYF
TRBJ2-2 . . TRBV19 TGTGCCAGTAGTATCTTGACCCTGGACACCGGGGAGCTGTTTTTT CASSILTLDTGELFF
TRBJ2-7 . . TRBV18 TGTGCCAGCTCCCGAGACTACGAGCAGTACTTC CASSRDYEQYF
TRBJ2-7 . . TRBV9 TGTGCCAGCAGCGTGTCCGGGACAAACGAGCAGTACTTC CASSVSGTNEQYF
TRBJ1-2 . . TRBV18 . CASSPGVGPGYGYTF
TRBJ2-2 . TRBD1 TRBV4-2 TGTGCCAGCAGAGGGACAGGGCGAGCCACCGGGGAGCTGTTTTTT CASRGTGRATGELFF
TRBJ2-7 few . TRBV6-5 TGTGCCAGCAGTCAATACGGACAGAACTACGAGCAGTACTTC CASSQYGQNYEQYF
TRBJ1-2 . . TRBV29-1 TGCAGCGTTGAAGATCAGCAGGGTCGGGGCTACACCTTC CSVEDQQGRGYTF
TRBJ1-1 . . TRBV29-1 TGCAGCGTTGACCTAGGGCAGCCCACTAACACTGAAGCTTTCTTT CSVDLGQPTNTEAFF
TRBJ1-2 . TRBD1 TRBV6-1 TGTGCCAGCAGTACCACAGGGGTCGTCGGCTACACCTTC CASSTTGVVGYTF
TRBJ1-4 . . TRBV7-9 TGTGCCAGCAGCGGCCAAGAAAAACTGTTTTTT CASSGQEKLFF
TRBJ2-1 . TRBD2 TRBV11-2 TGTGCCAGCGCCCGGAGAGCGGGGGTGACCAATGAGCAGTTCTTC CASARRAGVTNEQFF
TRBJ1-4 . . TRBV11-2 TGTGCCAGCAGCTTGAAGACTTGGGGTGAAAAACTGTTTTTT CASSLKTWGEKLFF
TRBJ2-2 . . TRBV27 TGTGCCAGCAGTTTATCTAACACCGGGGAGCTGTTTTTT CASSLSNTGELFF
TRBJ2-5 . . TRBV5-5 TGTGCCAGCAGCTTGTCCGAAGAGACCCAGTACTTC CASSLSEETQYF
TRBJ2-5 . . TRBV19 TGTGCCAGTACCAATACTAGGTTTGACGGGACCCAGTACTTC CASTNTRFDGTQYF
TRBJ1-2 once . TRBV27 TGTGCCAGCAGTTTATCCCGTGGGGGGGCGGATGGCTACACCTTC CASSLSRGGADGYTF
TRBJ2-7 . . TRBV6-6 TGTGCCAGCCGTGGCGGGCTACAGGACTACGAGCAGTACTTC CASRGGLQDYEQYF
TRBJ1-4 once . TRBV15 TGTGCCACCAGCAGAGATCCGGGTCTTGCAACTAATGAAAAACTGTTTTTT CATSRDPGLATNEKLFF
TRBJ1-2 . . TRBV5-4 TGTGCCAGCAGCCAAGTCCCCTTGGGTGGCTACACCTTC CASSQVPLGGYTF
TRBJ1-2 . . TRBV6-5 TGTGCCAGCAGTTACTCAGGGGCAGACTATGGCTACACCTTC CASSYSGADYGYTF
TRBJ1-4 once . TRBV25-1 TGTGCCAGCAGTGAGCGGACATTCGGACAGGAAAAACTGTTTTTT CASSERTFGQEKLFF
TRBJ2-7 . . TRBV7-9 TGTGCCAGCAGCCCCTTACTAAGCGGAATATCCTACGAGCAGTACTTC CASSPLLSGISYEQYF